This TCR beta chain was identified in a study of stem cell transplantation in POMP-related autoinflammatory disease. Turning to the study itself: DNA chimerism showed 100% graft donor engraftment of neutrophils and platelets through one year.

Clones were sequenced by immunoSEQ multiplex PCR, and TCRdb holds only the in-frame ones, with some missing. Of about 2,200 clones listed, roughly 91% are singletons. Notes on the study in general: A trend toward lower repertoire diversity and greater clonality appeared in every analyzed T-cell subset of PRAID patients.

In regard to this clone: Its antigen is unidentified.

This clonotype was sampled from a human patient with POMP-related autoinflammation and immune dysregulation (PRAID). Some T cells may arise from the graft donor. The input for sequencing was Tregs from PBMCs, taken after stem cell transplantation.

CDR3 nucleotide sequence: TGTGCCACCAGCAGAGACGGACAGCTAGCCAAAAACATTCAGTACTTC. Its translation is CATSRDGQLAKNIQYF. The chain combines TRBV15 with TRBJ2-4, with a possible D match to TRBD1 (6 bases). V shed 0 bases and J shed 0 bases, with 9 bases lying between them. The V gene's germline CDR1 is LNHNV and CDR2 YYDKDF (reference sequence). The CDR3 runs 16 residues.